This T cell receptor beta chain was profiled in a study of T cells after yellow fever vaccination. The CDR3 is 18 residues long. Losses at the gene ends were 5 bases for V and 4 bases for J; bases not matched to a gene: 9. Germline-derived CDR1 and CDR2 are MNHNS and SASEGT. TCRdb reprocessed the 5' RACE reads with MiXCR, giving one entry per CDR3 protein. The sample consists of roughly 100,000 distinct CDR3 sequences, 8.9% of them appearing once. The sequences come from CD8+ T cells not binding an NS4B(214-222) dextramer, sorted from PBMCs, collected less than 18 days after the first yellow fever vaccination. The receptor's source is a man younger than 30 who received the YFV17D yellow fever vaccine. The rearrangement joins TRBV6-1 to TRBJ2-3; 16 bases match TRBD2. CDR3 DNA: TGTGCCAGCAGTCCCACGGGACTAGCGGGGGGGAGTGCAGATACGCAGTATTTT. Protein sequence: CASSPTGLAGGSADTQYF.